These 20 T cell receptor beta chains were sequenced from one sample in a study of blood T cells in healthy people across ages. Primed by a sample-barcoded 5' primer and a J-beta primer mix, a second PCR proceeded for 7 to 11 cycles. TCRdb itself ran the 5' RACE reads through MiXCR, one entry per CDR3 protein. The profile shows about 1.5 million distinct CDR3 sequences, roughly 43% of them singletons. What was sequenced was blood. Source of these receptors: a woman under 30 in good health.

The J gene is TRBJ2-3, the V gene TRBV18; a weak D match, TRBD1 (5 bases). With 2 bases removed from V and 3 bases from J, the gap between germline ends came to 9 bases. The CDR3 runs 14 residues. Germline V lookup: CDR1 KGHSH, CDR2 LQKENI. The CDR3 nucleotides are TGTGCCAGCTCACCAGGGGCTCAAACAGATACGCAGTATTTT. It codes for CASSPGAQTDTQYF.

The chain has TRBV5-5 and TRBJ2-3, with 9 bases that match TRBD1. The germline CDR1 and CDR2 sequences are SGHKS and YYEKEE (reference sequence). Trimming removed 4 bases from V and 7 bases from J; junction bases left unmatched: 16. The CDR3 sequence is 17 residues long. This CDR3 reads CASSTLTGTGQGNTQYF. The CDR3 DNA is TGTGCCAGCAGCACCTTGACCGGGACAGGGCAAGGAAATACGCAGTATTTT.

A few counts support this clonotype. The chain has TRBV5-5 and TRBJ2-4; D may be TRBD1 (6 bases). The germline gives CDR1 SGHKS, CDR2 YYEKEE (reference sequence). The CDR3 has 14 amino acids. V dropped 0 bases and J dropped 5 bases, with 9 bases sitting between them. The CDR3 here is CASSLGTAENIQYF. In DNA form, the CDR3 reads TGTGCCAGCAGCTTGGGGACAGCAGAAAACATTCAGTACTTC.

The chain is built from TRBV27 and TRBJ2-1; 12 bases are shared with TRBD2. In germline, CDR1 is MNHEY, CDR2 SMNVEV (reference sequence). V dropped 1 base and J dropped 7; count of bases not matched to a gene: 8. The CDR3 contains 17 residues. CDR3: CASSLWPSGGAVNEQFF. CDR3 in DNA: TGTGCCAGCAGTTTATGGCCTAGCGGGGGGGCCGTTAATGAGCAGTTCTTC.

The rearrangement links TRBV2 to TRBJ1-2; D uncertain. The CDR3 totals 13 residues. Germline V gives CDR1 SNHLY, CDR2 FYNNEI. V lost 7 bases and J lost 1, with 10 bases in between. CDR3 amino acids: CASIPELNYGYTF. CDR3 sequence (DNA): TGTGCCAGCATACCAGAACTTAACTATGGCTACACCTTC.

This chain uses TRBV30 with TRBJ1-1; the D gene is possibly TRBD1 (5 bases). The ends were cut back, 2 bases at V and 2 bases at J, with 9 bases in the middle. Germline V gene sequence: CDR1 GTSNPN, CDR2 SVGIG (reference sequence). The CDR3 runs to 13 residues. The CDR3 nucleotides are TGTGCCTGGAGTTGGACACAAAACACTGAAGCTTTCTTT. Translated: CAWSWTQNTEAFF.

The chain is built from TRBV28 and TRBJ1-2; D is undetermined. The CDR3 has 14 residues. V dropped 6 bases and J dropped 2 bases, with 13 bases sitting between them. Germline lookup yields CDR1 MDHEN and CDR2 SYDVKM. The CDR3 loop reads CASRGRHTNYGYTF. CDR3 nucleotide sequence: TGTGCCAGCAGGGGCAGACACACCAACTATGGCTACACCTTC.

The sample holds a few counts of this clonotype. The rearrangement uses TRBV29-1 and TRBJ1-1; D possibly corresponds to TRBD1 (6 bases). Germline V lookup: CDR1 SQVTM, CDR2 ANQGSEA. V lost 3 bases and J 1 base, leaving 18 bases between the germline ends. The CDR3 runs to 16 residues. Here the CDR3 reads CSVEPRGRGENTEAFF. CDR3 DNA sequence: TGCAGCGTTGAGCCAAGGGGGAGGGGGGAGAACACTGAAGCTTTCTTT.

The V gene is TRBV20-1, the J gene TRBJ2-3; D perhaps matches TRBD1 (5 bases). The CDR3 has 13 amino acids. V was cut by 6 bases and J by 5 bases, with 15 bases left in between. Per germline, CDR1 DFQATT and CDR2 SNEGSKA (reference sequence). CDR3 sequence: CSAPARAEDTQYF. The CDR3 bases are TGCAGTGCGCCAGCCAGGGCGGAAGATACGCAGTATTTT.

This chain connects TRBV5-1 to TRBJ1-2; no reliable D call. The germline gives CDR1 SGHRS, CDR2 YFSETQ. The length of the CDR3 is 14 residues. V lost 0 bases and J lost 3, with 9 bases in between. CDR3 nucleotides: TGCGCCAGCAGCTTGGGCGACACCGACTATGGCTACACCTTC. Protein sequence: CASSLGDTDYGYTF.

This chain uses TRBV4-3 with TRBJ2-1; 8 bases agree with TRBD2. CDR3 length equals 16 residues. The germline V gene has CDR1 LGHNA and CDR2 YSLEER. V trimming: 0 bases; J trimming: 8 bases; junction bases outside the gene matches: 9. The CDR3 region is CASSQERSGGRHEQFF. CDR3 coding DNA: TGCGCCAGCAGCCAAGAACGGTCGGGAGGGAGGCATGAGCAGTTCTTC.

The chain employs TRBV29-1 and TRBJ2-7; 11 nucleotides align to TRBD2. The CDR3 length is 14 residues. CDR1 SQVTM and CDR2 ANQGSEA come from the germline V gene. V lost 1 base and J lost 3; bases outside the gene matches: 2. CDR3 DNA: TGCAGCGTTGAAGGACTAGCGGGACGCTACGAGCAGTACTTC. This translates into CSVEGLAGRYEQYF.

Points on this clonotype: Mismatch with germline at one junction end may stem from a read error. The chain combines TRBV7-2 with TRBJ2-6, with TRBD1 as a possible D gene (5 bases). CDR3 length equals 15 residues. From germline, CDR1 is SGHTA and CDR2 FQGNSA. For the CDR3, the DNA is TGTGCCAGCAGCTTAGGTGGCTCTGGGGCCGACGTCCTGACTTTC. It is translated as CASSLGGSGADVLTF.

As for this clonotype: With a much larger clone just one base away, this may be a read error. The chain has TRBV20-1 and TRBJ2-1, with 9 bases matching TRBD2. The V and J ends lost 1 base and 8 bases, in that order; junction bases with no gene match: 6. Germline V gives CDR1 DFQATT, CDR2 SNEGSKA (reference sequence). The CDR3 totals 14 residues. CDR3 in amino acids: CSARAGTSNHEQFF. The CDR3 coding sequence is TGCAGTGCTAGAGCCGGGACTAGCAATCATGAGCAGTTCTTC.

This clonotype was counted a few times. This chain links TRBV27 with TRBJ2-5; 8 nucleotides align to TRBD1. Near its end, the DNA agrees better with TRBJ2-7, so the J call may be wrong. Germline CDR1 and CDR2: MNHEY and SMNVEV (reference sequence). This CDR3 spans 14 amino acids. CDR3 sequence reads: CASSRRDRSHEQYF. As DNA, the CDR3 is TGTGCCAGCAGCAGGCGGGACAGGTCCCACGAGCAGTACTTC.

J is TRBJ2-6 and V is TRBV4-2; D unclear. Germline CDR1 and CDR2: LGHNA and YNFKEQ. This CDR3 spans 20 amino acids. Trimming stripped 5 bases from V and 0 bases from J, with 23 bases between. The CDR3, as DNA: TGTGCCAGCAGCTCGTCTCCCAGAGGACCTGAGTACTCTGGGGCCAACGTCCTGACTTTC. It yields the protein CASSSSPRGPEYSGANVLTF.

The J gene is TRBJ1-2, the V gene TRBV2; the match to TRBD1 covers 7 bases. V dropped 7 bases and J dropped 9; count of bases not matched to a gene: 5. Germline assignment: CDR1 SNHLY and CDR2 FYNNEI. The CDR3 runs to 11 residues. The CDR3: CASKGAVCYTF. CDR3 nucleotide sequence: TGTGCCAGCAAGGGGGCGGTTTGCTACACCTTC.

V usage is TRBV29-1 and J usage is TRBJ2-1; TRBD1 matches 9 bases. The V and J ends lost 5 bases and 3 bases, in that order; junction bases with no gene match: 2. The CDR3 totals 13 residues. The germline gives CDR1 SQVTM, CDR2 ANQGSEA. CDR3 region: CSVTGGHYNEQFF. DNA for the CDR3: TGCAGCGTTACAGGGGGCCACTACAATGAGCAGTTCTTC.

Details on this clonotype: Given a much more abundant clone one base away, this may be a read error. J is TRBJ2-7 and V is TRBV10-3; TRBD1 matches 7 bases. V was clipped by 5 bases and J by 6 bases; unmatched bases: 7. The CDR3 has 13 amino acids. Germline CDR1 is ENHRY and CDR2 is SYGVKD. Written as DNA, the CDR3 is TGTGCCATCAGTACTCTGACAGGGTGCGAGCAGTACTTC. This sequence encodes CAISTLTGCEQYF.

The J gene is TRBJ2-1, the V gene TRBV4-3; TRBD2 aligns across 8 bases. Germline V gene lookup returns CDR1 LGHNA and CDR2 YSLEER. This CDR3 is 16 amino acids long. Losses at the gene ends were 2 bases for V and 8 bases for J; bases not matched to a gene: 11. This CDR3 is CASSQNPGGRRDEQFF. The CDR3, as DNA: TGCGCCAGCAGCCAAAACCCGGGCGGGAGGAGAGATGAGCAGTTCTTC.